Following are 9 T cell receptor beta chains from one sample sequenced in a study of blood T cell repertoires in COVID-19. Using immunoSEQ multiplex PCR, the repertoire was profiled, and TCRdb retains in-frame clones only, with some absent. The sample has 250,000 or so clones, more than 70% seen once. What was sequenced was peripheral blood. The receptor source for this set is a woman aged 55-69 years with acute or convalescent COVID-19.

The V and J genes are TRBV2 and TRBJ2-7; 8 nucleotides align to TRBD1. With 4 bases clipped from V and 6 bases from J, the junction kept 8 bases outside the gene matches. Germline loops: CDR1 SNHLY, CDR2 FYNNEI. The CDR3 covers 14 residues. CDR3 nucleotides: TGTGCCAGCAGTGTTGTGGGACAGGACCTCGAGCAGTACTTC. Residues: CASSVVGQDLEQYF.

DNA for the CDR3: TGTGCCAGCAGCTTGGATCGGACAGGATCAACTTATGGCTACACCTTC. It translates to CASSLDRTGSTYGYTF. The chain recombines TRBV5-8 with TRBJ1-2; 7 bases map to TRBD1. V dropped 0 bases and J dropped 5; count of bases not matched to a gene: 10. CDR1 SGHTS and CDR2 YDEGEE come from the germline V gene. The CDR3 spans 16 residues. Full variable domain (rest looked up from reference TRBV5-8 and TRBJ1-2): EAGVTQSPTHLIKTRGQQATLRCSPISGHTSVYWYQQALGLGLQFLLWYDEGEERNRGNFPPRFSGRQFPNYSSELNVNALELEDSALYLCASSLDRTGSTYGYTFGSGTRLTVV.

J is TRBJ2-1 and V is TRBV24-1, with TRBD2 matching 9 bases. Trimming removed 2 bases from V and 1 base from J; junction bases left unmatched: 8. CDR1 and CDR2 from the germline V gene are KGHDR and SFDVKD. The CDR3 sequence is 18 residues long. The CDR3: CATSDWGTSRRSYNEQFF. As DNA, the CDR3 is TGTGCCACCAGTGATTGGGGGACTAGCCGGAGGTCCTACAATGAGCAGTTCTTC.

This chain joins TRBV21-1 and TRBJ1-1. TRBV21-1 is noted as a pseudogene. CDR3 length equals 13 residues. CDR3: CASSMRGPTEAFF. In DNA form, the CDR3 reads TGTGCCAGCAGCATGCGGGGGCCCACTGAAGCTTTCTTT.

The chain couples TRBV10-2 to TRBJ2-1; TRBD2 matches 8 bases. The CDR3 has 15 residues. Germline CDR1 reads WSHSY; CDR2 reads SAAADI. V lost 4 bases and J lost 2; bases outside the gene matches: 4. The CDR3 nucleotides read TGCGCCAGCAGTGTCGCCGGGGGGGCCTACAATGAGCAGTTCTTC. As protein: CASSVAGGAYNEQFF.

The chain links TRBV9 to TRBJ2-2; 8 positions agree with TRBD1. The CDR3 spans 15 residues. Germline assignment: CDR1 SGDLS and CDR2 YYNGEE. J was trimmed by 7 bases and V by 0 bases; bases with no gene match: 5. The CDR3 bases are TGTGCCAGCAGCGTAGCTGGACAGGGAAGCGGGGAGCTGTTTTTT. Residues: CASSVAGQGSGELFF.

The V gene is TRBV30, the J gene TRBJ1-3; D is perhaps TRBD1 (6 bases). Between the trimmed V and J ends, which lost 1 base and 1 base, there was a span of 14 bases. CDR1 is GTSNPN, CDR2 SVGIG, per germline (reference sequence). This CDR3 is 16 amino acids long. The CDR3 spells CAWSGTVTVSGNTIYF. The DNA for the CDR3 is TGTGCCTGGAGTGGGACAGTTACGGTTTCTGGAAACACCATATATTTT.

This clone is a singleton in its sample. V usage is TRBV5-4 and J usage is TRBJ2-5, with 15 bases fitting TRBD2. V was pared by 3 bases and J by 8 bases, with 11 bases of the junction left unmatched. The CDR3 extends over 17 amino acids. The germline V gene has CDR1 SGHNT and CDR2 YYREEE (reference sequence). The DNA of the CDR3 is TGTGCCAGCAGCTCAGGGGGACTAGCGGGAGGATCGGGCACCCAGTACTTC. It yields the protein CASSSGGLAGGSGTQYF.

This clone was observed once. The V gene is TRBV5-1, the J gene TRBJ2-3; D not certain. Germline CDR1 reads SGHRS; CDR2 reads YFSETQ. The V and J ends lost 2 bases and 0 bases respectively, with 7 bases between them. CDR3 size: 14 residues. The CDR3 bases are TGCGCCAGCAGCTTAACGAGGAGCACAGATACGCAGTATTTT. Protein product: CASSLTRSTDTQYF.